This T cell receptor (beta chain) was sequenced in a study of T cell responses to AZD1222 COVID-19 vaccine. Germline trimming cut 2 bases from V and 8 bases from J; bases unmatched to any gene: 5. Germline V gene lookup returns CDR1 SGHRS and CDR2 YFSETQ. The CDR3 loop spans 13 amino acids. Findings and caveats of the study: Close to half of all spike-specific TCRs reportedly target regions of the variants that are unmutated. Donors were chiefly white British, with a greater number of females, and clonal diversity was perhaps underestimated.

Of note for this clone: Its antigen is undetermined.

The data were produced by immunoSEQ multiplex PCR, yet TCRdb's version contains in-frame clones alone and is incomplete. This sample has about 140,000 clones; about 91% occur once, and the top ten carry around 5%. The sequencing here drew on peripheral blood, taken on day 0 of AZD1222 vaccination. V is TRBV5-1 and J is TRBJ1-1; TRBD1 matches 8 bases. This TCR was sampled from an adult in good health. CDR3 protein: CASSFDRGREAFF. In DNA form, the CDR3 reads TGCGCCAGCAGCTTCGACAGGGGTAGGGAAGCTTTCTTT. The whole variable domain, filled in from reference TRBV5-1 and TRBJ1-1, reads KAGVTQTPRYLIKTRGQQVTLSCSPISGHRSVSWYQQTPGQGLQFLFEYFSETQRNKGNFPGRFSGRQFSNSRSEMNVSTLELGDSALYLCASSFDRGREAFFGQGTRLTVV.